A selection of T cell receptor beta chains follows, all from one sample in a study of blood T cell repertoires in COVID-19. The table came from immunoSEQ multiplex PCR; TCRdb's copy has only in-frame clones and leaves some out. The table records approximately 150,000 clones, around three quarters of them present only once. The sequencing input was PBMCs or T cells enriched from blood (not recorded which). Receptor source: a woman aged 70-85 years in a cohort exposed to, infected with or recovered from COVID-19 (not recorded which). Each CDR3 is given with its conserved first and last residue. Each record gives: J gene, D gene, V gene, CDR3 protein. A D gene is named only where the DNA matches it firmly.

TRBJ1-2,-,TRBV28,CASSLSQTNYGYTF
TRBJ1-1,-,TRBV27,CASSLYREGTEAFF
TRBJ1-1,-,TRBV2,CASNEGWGPEAFF
TRBJ1-2,-,TRBV5-1,CASSLDGFYNYGYTF
TRBJ2-5,-,TRBV7-2,CASSLAGLQQETQYF
TRBJ1-2,TRBD1,TRBV18,CASSPDRDRGYTF
TRBJ2-1,-,TRBV5-1,CASSSGEASSYNEQFF
TRBJ1-1,TRBD1,TRBV7-3,CASSRTGDPTNTEAFF
TRBJ2-2,-,TRBV24-1,CATSGSGRNTGELFF
TRBJ2-7,TRBD2,TRBV28,CASSLPSGSYEQYF
TRBJ1-2,TRBD1,TRBV3-1/TRBV3-2,CASSQLDRAGSRGYTF
TRBJ2-1,TRBD2,TRBV5-1,CASSFLAAQDNEQFF
TRBJ2-1,-,TRBV11-3,CASSSGNPAYNEQFF
TRBJ2-2,-,TRBV11-3,CASSQLGPGELFF
TRBJ1-2,-,TRBV18,CASSPLDRTAYGYTF
TRBJ1-5,TRBD1,TRBV10-2,CASSETRTGQPQHF
TRBJ2-1,TRBD2,TRBV6-5,CASGRLAGTGRLFF
TRBJ1-6,-,TRBV19,CASSLRFNSPLHF
TRBJ1-5,-,TRBV6-5,CASSPAVALNQPQHF
TRBJ2-7,TRBD2,TRBV7-9,CASSFFGTSGNKQYF
TRBJ1-5,TRBD1,TRBV6-5,CASSPGTGNNQPQHF
TRBJ2-7,TRBD2,TRBV11-2,CASSVLAGGPNEQYF
TRBJ2-3,-,TRBV10-3,CATRELTASTDTQYF
TRBJ2-3,TRBD2,TRBV27,CASSSGRATDTQYF
TRBJ2-1,TRBD2,TRBV9,CASTKDPSGTYNEQFF
TRBJ1-3,-,TRBV11-1,CASSFQSGNTIYF
TRBJ2-4,-,TRBV5-6,CASSLRGIKNIQYF
TRBJ1-1,-,TRBV7-3,CASSLSRGTEAFF
TRBJ2-5,TRBD2,TRBV5-4,CASSSTQGLAETQYF
TRBJ1-4,-,TRBV15,CATSSDTRPEKLFF
TRBJ2-7,TRBD2,TRBV14,CASSQLLAGGSYEQYF
TRBJ2-7,TRBD1,TRBV14,CASSPDLRQGRTYEQYF
TRBJ2-1,-,TRBV7-3,CASSLVAADNEQFF
TRBJ2-7,-,TRBV19,CASSIGEPYEQYF
TRBJ2-2,-,TRBV5-1,CASSLGTRGTTGELFF
TRBJ2-7,TRBD1,TRBV5-4,CASSLNRGDYEQYF
TRBJ1-2,-,TRBV28,CASSFPPTHGYTF
TRBJ1-6,-,TRBV5-1,CASSPSVTGISYNSPLHF
TRBJ2-1,TRBD1,TRBV4-2,CASSQAPGTGDFSYNEQFF
TRBJ2-3,-,TRBV7-9,CASSATGDTQYF
TRBJ1-1,-,TRBV9,CASSVVSGEAFF
TRBJ1-4,-,TRBV10-3,CAISKQGGEKLFF
TRBJ1-2,TRBD1,TRBV3-1/TRBV3-2,CASSPRTGGTNGYTF
TRBJ1-5,TRBD1,TRBV19,CATRPRTGFNQPQHF
TRBJ2-4,-,TRBV14,CASSYNGREKNIQYF
TRBJ2-5,-,TRBV11-2,CASSPGRESQYF
TRBJ2-1,TRBD1,TRBV2,CASRDRGNYNEQFF
TRBJ2-1,TRBD1,TRBV7-8,CASNRGYNEQFF